One sample yielded the 7 T cell receptor beta chains listed below, sequenced in a study of shared clonotypes between healthy human individuals. Sequenced by immunoSEQ multiplex PCR; TCRdb stores in-frame clones only, minus some. In the table there are 2.5 million or so clones, approximately 94% of which are singletons. The specimen was naive CD4+ T cells sorted from blood. Noted subset: CD45RA+ positively selected. All receptors derive from a man between 18 and 29 years old in good health.

V and J are TRBV4-3 and TRBJ2-1, with 11 bases fitting TRBD2. With V trimmed by 0 bases and J by 14 bases, 15 bases remained unmatched. The CDR3 contains 17 residues. Germline-derived CDR1 and CDR2 are LGHNA and YSLEER. The DNA for the CDR3 is TGCGCCAGCAGCCAAGATTTCGGGACTAGCGGAGAGGGGGTTGAGTTCTTC. This sequence encodes CASSQDFGTSGEGVEFF.

This clone was counted a few times. This rearrangement joins TRBV7-9 to TRBJ1-4, with 11 bases matching TRBD1. The CDR3 has 16 residues. The trim removed 5 bases at V and 3 bases at J, leaving 5 bases unmatched. Germline loops: CDR1 SEHNR, CDR2 FQNEAQ (reference sequence). CDR3 residues: CASSTDRGRANEKLFF. Here the CDR3 DNA reads TGTGCCAGCAGCACGGACAGGGGGCGGGCTAATGAAAAACTGTTTTTT. Using reference TRBV7-9 and TRBJ1-4 for the parts outside the CDR3, the full variable domain is DTGVSQNPRHKITKRGQNVTFRCDPISEHNRLYWYRQTLGQGPEFLTYFQNEAQLEKSRLLSDRFSAERPKGSFSTLEIQRTEQGDSAMYLCASSTDRGRANEKLFFGSGTQLSVL.

V usage is TRBV19 and J usage is TRBJ1-1; no clear D. Germline V gene lookup returns CDR1 LNHDA and CDR2 SQIVND (reference sequence). CDR3 length: 14 amino acids. V lost 0 bases, J lost 5 bases, and 10 bases lay in between. This CDR3 is CASSIEGQGTEAFF. DNA of the CDR3: TGTGCCAGTAGTATAGAGGGTCAAGGGACTGAAGCTTTCTTT.

As DNA, the CDR3 is TGTGCCAGCAGCTTGGAACGTAGGCGGGGGCAGAACACCGGGGAGCTGTTTTTT. It translates to CASSLERRRGQNTGELFF. The chain recombines TRBV5-6 with TRBJ2-2; possible D gene TRBD2, 7 bases. V was shortened by 0 bases and J by 1 base, with 16 bases between the two germline ends. CDR3 length: 18 residues. The germline V gene encodes CDR1 SGHDT and CDR2 YYEEEE.

A single count supports this clone. CDR3 in DNA: TGTGCCAGCAGTTTATCCTTGGGGGCGCTAGGGGCCAACGTCCTGACTTTC. This gives the protein CASSLSLGALGANVLTF. The chain couples TRBV27 to TRBJ2-6, with D perhaps TRBD1 (6 bases). Germline V gives CDR1 MNHEY, CDR2 SMNVEV (reference sequence). This CDR3 spans 17 amino acids. Trimming left V 0 bases short and J 4 bases short, with 13 bases between.

This clone came up once. This rearrangement joins TRBV2 to TRBJ1-5, with 9 bases identical to TRBD1. V shed 7 bases and J 2 bases; nucleotides not matched to a gene: 3. The CDR3 runs to 14 residues. Germline CDR1 and CDR2: SNHLY and FYNNEI. The CDR3 sequence is CASMDRGGNQPQHF. The CDR3 DNA is TGTGCCAGCATGGACAGGGGAGGCAATCAGCCCCAGCATTTT.

The chain combines TRBV6-5 with TRBJ2-3, with D perhaps TRBD2 (5 bases). The CDR3 runs to 15 residues. V lost 4 bases, J lost 1 base, and 12 bases lay in between. Germline V gene lookup returns CDR1 MNHEY and CDR2 SVGAGI. The CDR3 coding sequence is TGTGCCAGCAGTTCTCTCGAAGCGGGCACAGATACGCAGTATTTT. Protein product: CASSSLEAGTDTQYF.